A selection of T cell receptor beta chains follows, all from one sample in a study of cytomegalovirus exposure and HLA in healthy donors. Sequencing used immunoSEQ multiplex PCR; TCRdb keeps in-frame clones, though not all of them. The data hold 60,000 to 85,000 clones, with more than 60% observed a single time. The specimen sequenced was PBMCs. The source of these receptors is a male donor in good health and CMV-seropositive. CDR3s include the opening cysteine and the closing phenylalanine or tryptophan. Fields, in order: clone size, D gene, V gene, J gene, CDR3 protein, CDR3 DNA. A D gene is named only where the DNA matches it firmly. For some rows the clone size is stated as once, few or many, or as a class when expanded; others skip it.

NA,NA,TRBV28,TRBJ2-5,CASSANPGGPLQETQYF,TGTGCCAGCAGTGCCAATCCGGGGGGCCCTTTACAAGAGACCCAGTACTTC
NA,NA,TRBV5-1,TRBJ2-7,CASSLSRGHEQYF,TGCGCCAGCAGCCTAAGCAGGGGCCACGAGCAGTACTTC
NA,TRBD2,TRBV7-2,TRBJ2-1,CASTRTSGGAPEQFF,TGTGCCAGCACCAGGACTAGCGGGGGGGCCCCTGAGCAGTTCTTC
NA,NA,TRBV6-1,TRBJ1-5,CASTPPGVGGQPQHF,TGTGCCAGCACACCACCCGGGGTCGGAGGTCAGCCCCAGCATTTT
NA,TRBD1,TRBV5-1,TRBJ2-1,CASSFRLQGDGEQFF,TGCGCCAGCAGCTTTAGGCTCCAGGGGGACGGTGAGCAGTTCTTC
NA,TRBD2,TRBV5-5,TRBJ2-5,CASSPGLAAQETQYF,TGTGCCAGCAGCCCGGGACTAGCGGCCCAAGAGACCCAGTACTTC
NA,NA,TRBV10-3,TRBJ2-7,CAISLGTQLMEQYF,TGTGCCATCAGTCTCGGGACACAGTTGATGGAGCAGTACTTC
once,NA,TRBV4-2,TRBJ2-7,CASSQAITSYEQYF,TGTGCCAGCAGCCAAGCTATAACCTCCTACGAGCAGTACTTC
once,NA,TRBV7-2,TRBJ2-7,CASSLNGGPSYEQYF,TGTGCCAGCAGCTTAAACGGGGGTCCTTCCTACGAGCAGTACTTC
NA,NA,TRBV7-9,TRBJ2-7,CASSLARGTSYEQYF,TGTGCCAGCAGCTTAGCGCGGGGCACGTCCTACGAGCAGTACTTC
NA,NA,TRBV28,TRBJ2-7,CASSSDREGSYEQYF,TGTGCCAGCAGTTCGGACAGGGAGGGCTCCTACGAGCAGTACTTC
few,TRBD1,TRBV7-9,TRBJ2-7,CASSPGQVSTYEQYF,TGTGCCAGCAGCCCCGGACAGGTATCTACCTACGAGCAGTACTTC
NA,TRBD1,TRBV5-1,TRBJ1-2,CASSQGTDSNYGYTF,TGCGCCAGCAGCCAAGGGACAGATTCTAACTATGGCTACACCTTC
NA,NA,TRBV19,TRBJ2-5,CASSTLGMGRGQETQYF,TGTGCCAGTAGTACCCTAGGAATGGGGCGAGGTCAAGAGACCCAGTACTTC
NA,NA,TRBV1,TRBJ1-1,CTSSQGRENTEAFF,TGCACCAGCAGCCAAGGCAGGGAGAACACTGAAGCTTTCTTT
NA,TRBD1,TRBV29-1,TRBJ1-4,CSVEDGGTGKLFF,TGCAGCGTTGAAGATGGAGGGACAGGAAAACTGTTTTTT
NA,NA,TRBV6-1,TRBJ1-5,CASSVDSTRNQPQHF,TGTGCCAGCAGTGTGGACAGTACTCGGAATCAGCCCCAGCATTTT
NA,TRBD2,TRBV19,TRBJ2-7,CASSRLAGVYEQYF,TGTGCCAGTAGCAGACTAGCGGGAGTCTACGAGCAGTACTTC
NA,NA,TRBV7-9,TRBJ1-1,CASSPSLNTEAFF,TGTGCCAGCAGCCCATCATTGAACACTGAAGCTTTCTTT
NA,NA,TRBV4-3,TRBJ1-6,CASSREGGANSPLHF,TGCGCCAGCAGCCGAGAGGGGGGGGCAAATTCACCCCTCCACTTT
NA,NA,TRBV6-4,TRBJ2-2,CASSAGDTGELFF,TGTGCCAGCAGTGCCGGGGACACCGGGGAGCTGTTTTTT
NA,TRBD2,TRBV9,TRBJ2-1,CASSARLAGGRDNEQFF,TGTGCCAGCAGCGCGAGACTAGCGGGGGGGCGAGACAATGAGCAGTTCTTC
few,NA,TRBV18,TRBJ1-4,CASSSGGMREKLFF,TGTGCCAGCTCATCAGGAGGGATGCGAGAAAAACTGTTTTTT
NA,NA,TRBV5-3,TRBJ2-5,CARSPSEVETQYF,TGTGCCAGAAGCCCGAGTGAAGTGGAGACCCAGTACTTC
NA,NA,TRBV7-2,TRBJ1-1,CASSLGPGWTEAFF,TGTGCCAGCAGCTTAGGGCCAGGGTGGACTGAAGCTTTCTTT
NA,TRBD1,TRBV16,TRBJ1-2,CASSQSGTGGGGYTF,TGTGCCAGCAGCCAATCTGGGACAGGTGGCGGTGGCTACACCTTC
few,TRBD1,TRBV19,TRBJ2-7,CASSRSTDRGVGEQYF,TGTGCCAGTAGTCGATCAACGGACAGGGGAGTGGGCGAGCAGTACTTC
few,NA,TRBV14,TRBJ2-2,CASSLGHNTGELFF,TGTGCCAGCAGCCTCGGACATAACACCGGGGAGCTGTTTTTT
once,NA,TRBV27,TRBJ2-7,CARTNPGQVKYYEQYF,TGTGCCAGGACAAACCCGGGACAAGTGAAGTACTACGAGCAGTACTTC
once,NA,TRBV27,TRBJ2-7,CASRPSVRPYEQYF,TGTGCCAGCAGGCCCAGTGTGCGGCCCTACGAGCAGTACTTC
NA,TRBD2,TRBV19,TRBJ2-3,CASSIASGGRTDTQYF,TGTGCCAGTAGTATAGCTAGCGGGGGCCGCACAGATACGCAGTATTTT
NA,NA,TRBV5-6,TRBJ1-2,CASSLDMNYGYTF,TGTGCCAGCAGCTTGGACATGAACTATGGCTACACCTTC
NA,NA,TRBV5-4,TRBJ2-7,CASSLDRSYEQYF,TGTGCCAGCAGCCTTGACAGGAGCTACGAGCAGTACTTC
NA,TRBD2,TRBV7-8,TRBJ2-7,CASSPLPGGSEQYF,TGTGCCAGCAGCCCCCTCCCTGGCGGGAGTGAGCAGTACTTC
NA,NA,TRBV11-3,TRBJ2-1,CASSLRTAYNEQFF,TGTGCCAGCAGCTTAAGGACTGCCTACAATGAGCAGTTCTTC
few,TRBD1,TRBV2,TRBJ1-2,CASLHQGARGDGYTF,TGTGCCAGCCTCCACCAGGGGGCCCGGGGGGATGGCTACACCTTC
once,TRBD1,TRBV5-1,TRBJ2-7,CASSLAHGTGAYEQYF,TGCGCCAGCAGCTTGGCGCACGGGACAGGGGCCTACGAGCAGTACTTC
NA,NA,TRBV30,TRBJ1-1,CAWAREMNTEAFF,TGTGCCTGGGCCCGGGAAATGAACACTGAAGCTTTCTTT
few,TRBD2,TRBV10-3,TRBJ2-1,CAISISSGRADEQFF,TGTGCCATCAGTATATCTAGCGGGAGGGCCGATGAGCAGTTCTTC
NA,TRBD2,TRBV7-2,TRBJ2-7,CASSPQPSGGPEQYF,TGTGCCAGCAGCCCCCAGCCTAGCGGGGGTCCCGAGCAGTACTTC
once,TRBD1,TRBV6-5,TRBJ2-2,CASRQGINTGELFF,TGTGCCAGCAGACAGGGGATAAACACCGGGGAGCTGTTTTTT
NA,TRBD1,TRBV2,TRBJ2-5,CASRIRQGRQETQYF,TGTGCCAGCAGGATAAGACAGGGCAGACAAGAGACCCAGTACTTC
NA,NA,TRBV14,TRBJ2-2,CASSQLRNTGELFF,TGTGCCAGCAGCCAGCTCAGGAACACCGGGGAGCTGTTTTTT
NA,TRBD2,TRBV2,TRBJ2-7,CASSGRGLAVTGGTYEQYF,TGTGCCAGCAGCGGTCGGGGACTAGCGGTGACGGGGGGAACCTACGAGCAGTACTTC
NA,NA,TRBV6-5,TRBJ1-6,CASSYSGQTSPLHF,TGTGCCAGCAGTTACTCTGGACAGACTTCACCCCTCCACTTT
NA,TRBD1,TRBV5-1,TRBJ2-3,CASSRDSSSDTQYF,TGCGCCAGCAGCAGGGACAGTTCATCGGATACGCAGTATTTT
NA,NA,TRBV14,TRBJ2-1,CASSPAAAEQFF,TGTGCCAGCAGCCCCGCGGCAGCGGAGCAGTTCTTC
once,NA,TRBV5-1,TRBJ2-5,CASSTMTGQETQYF,TGCGCCAGCAGCACGATGACAGGACAAGAGACCCAGTACTTC